Presented here are 32 T cell receptor beta chains from one specimen sequenced in a study of CD8 T cells in Susac syndrome. Reverse transcription of about 0.45 to 1 ug RNA was performed with random hexamers. TCRdb re-called the immunoSEQ multiplex PCR reads through MiXCR, storing one row per CDR3 protein. Altogether under 150,000 distinct CDR3 sequences are present, over 85% being singletons, with the ten largest covering 0.25% to 0.3%. Sequencing was done on a sample of CD8+ T cells from PBMCs. The receptors here all came from a human donor in good health.

The chain carries TRBV9 and TRBJ2-7; 7 nucleotides align to TRBD2. J lost 3 bases, V lost 4 bases, and 10 bases had no gene match. The CDR3 is made up of 15 amino acids. Germline assignment: CDR1 SGDLS and CDR2 YYNGEE. CDR3 sequence: CASSSLAGANYEQYF. The CDR3 region has the DNA TGTGCCAGCAGCTCCCTTGCGGGAGCGAACTACGAGCAGTACTTC. Based on the CDR3 plus reference TRBV9 and TRBJ2-7, the full variable domain is DSGVTQTPKHLITATGQRVTLRCSPRSGDLSVYWYQQSLDQGLQFLIQYYNGEERAKGNILERFSAQQFPDLHSELNLSSLELGDSALYFCASSSLAGANYEQYFGPGTRLTVT.

The rearrangement joins TRBV19 to TRBJ2-1; D is undetermined. Per the germline V gene, CDR1 is LNHDA and CDR2 is SQIVND (reference sequence). V shed 4 bases and J shed 4 bases, with 5 bases lying between them. The CDR3 spans 12 residues. CDR3 nucleotide sequence: TGTGCCAGTAGTAGACTTTACAATGAGCAGTTCTTC. It codes for CASSRLYNEQFF.

The chain is built from TRBV3-1 and TRBJ1-2; perhaps TRBD1 as D (5 bases). CDR3 length: 14 amino acids. CDR1 is LGHDT and CDR2 is YNNKEL in the germline V gene (reference sequence). Trimming removed 3 bases from V and 4 bases from J, with 12 bases in between. Written as DNA, the CDR3 is TGTGCCAGCAGCCATCCCACGGGGGTCTATGGCTACACCTTC. This sequence encodes CASSHPTGVYGYTF.

This clonotype was counted once. The V and J genes are TRBV4-2 and TRBJ2-6; maybe TRBD2 (6 bases). Trimming cost V 0 bases and J 3 bases, with 15 bases left between them. CDR3 length: 18 amino acids. Germline CDR1 reads LGHNA; CDR2 reads YNFKEQ. The CDR3 sequence: CASSQDRGGEGGANVLTF. The CDR3 DNA reads TGTGCCAGCAGCCAAGATCGGGGAGGTGAAGGTGGGGCCAACGTCCTGACTTTC.

The rearrangement joins TRBV7-9 to TRBJ2-1, with D unresolved. Between the trimmed V and J ends, which lost 1 base and 8 bases, there was a span of 6 bases. From germline, CDR1 is SEHNR and CDR2 FQNEAQ (reference sequence). The CDR3 runs to 12 residues. This chain's CDR3 is CASSLGGHEQFF. DNA for the CDR3: TGTGCCAGCAGCTTAGGAGGTCATGAGCAGTTCTTC.

The V call is TRBV20-1, the J call TRBJ2-7, with 8 nucleotides matching TRBD2. V was clipped by 0 bases and J by 5 bases; unmatched bases: 12. Germline loops: CDR1 DFQATT, CDR2 SNEGSKA (reference sequence). The CDR3 is made up of 16 amino acids. CDR3 amino acids: CSARDPGREASHEQYF. The CDR3, as DNA: TGCAGTGCTAGAGATCCGGGGCGGGAGGCTTCCCACGAGCAGTACTTC.

This chain joins TRBV29-1 and TRBJ2-3; TRBD1 agrees at 7 bases. With V trimmed by 3 bases and J by 4 bases, 4 bases remained unmatched. Germline V gives CDR1 SQVTM, CDR2 ANQGSEA. The CDR3 contains 13 residues. The CDR3 nucleotides are TGCAGCGTTGATACAGGGGCTTCAGATACGCAGTATTTT. Translation gives CSVDTGASDTQYF.

This chain links TRBV29-1 with TRBJ2-3, with no clear D. The CDR3 is 13 residues long. Germline CDR1 is SQVTM and CDR2 is ANQGSEA. Between the trimmed V and J ends, which lost 8 bases and 2 bases, there was a span of 14 bases. In DNA, the CDR3 is TGCAGCTCCGCCGACGGAGTCACAGATACGCAGTATTTT. Translated, it gives CSSADGVTDTQYF.

This chain uses TRBV18 with TRBJ2-1, with 9 bases aligning to TRBD2. J was trimmed by 7 bases and V by 3 bases; bases with no gene match: 10. Germline V gene lookup returns CDR1 KGHSH and CDR2 LQKENI. This CDR3 is 16 amino acids long. The CDR3 sequence: CASSPQREEGWNEQFF. The CDR3 coding sequence is TGTGCCAGCTCACCTCAGCGGGAGGAGGGTTGGAATGAGCAGTTCTTC.

This rearrangement joins TRBV2 to TRBJ2-2; D not certain. The CDR3 has 12 residues. From germline, CDR1 is SNHLY and CDR2 FYNNEI. Here the CDR3 reads CASEENTGELFF. The CDR3 DNA reads TGTGCTTCAGAGGAAAACACCGGGGAGCTGTTTTTT.

This rearrangement joins TRBV9 to TRBJ2-7; no reliable D call. This CDR3 has 12 residues. Germline lookup yields CDR1 SGDLS and CDR2 YYNGEE. V gave up 4 bases and J gave up 5 bases, with 10 bases separating them. Here the CDR3 DNA reads TGTGCCAGCAGCTCTCCCCGGCACGAGCAGTACTTC. It yields the protein CASSSPRHEQYF.

CDR3 nucleotides: TGTGCCACCTTACCCTCTGTCGGGAGGGAAACAGATACGCAGTATTTT. Its protein is CATLPSVGRETDTQYF. The gene calls are TRBV4-2 and TRBJ2-3; 8 positions agree with TRBD2. This CDR3 region has 16 residues. Trimming at V came to 10 bases and at J to 3 bases, leaving 15 bases not matched to a gene. Germline V gene data show CDR1 as LGHNA and CDR2 as YNFKEQ.

The chain links TRBV29-1 to TRBJ2-7; 8 positions match TRBD2. CDR1 SQVTM and CDR2 ANQGSEA come from the germline V gene. This CDR3 has 13 residues. Trimming cost V 3 bases and J 2 bases; bases outside gene matches: 3. The CDR3 is CSVDGGAAYEQYF. The CDR3 nucleotides are TGCAGCGTTGACGGGGGGGCGGCCTACGAGCAGTACTTC.

The chain couples TRBV20-1 to TRBJ2-4; D unresolved. Between the trimmed V and J ends, which lost 5 bases and 2 bases, there was a span of 13 bases. Germline lookup yields CDR1 DFQATT and CDR2 SNEGSKA (reference sequence). The CDR3 has 14 amino acids. The CDR3 DNA sequence: TGCAGTGCTCAAACTGGGCGGACCAAAAACATTCAGTACTTC. This codes for CSAQTGRTKNIQYF.

The V and J genes are TRBV4-1 and TRBJ1-2, with D unclear. This CDR3 is 13 amino acids long. Trimming pared 3 bases from V and 7 bases from J, leaving 12 bases between. Germline CDR1 and CDR2: MGHRA and YSYEKL. CDR3 in amino acids: CASSHPRRAGYTF. The CDR3 DNA reads as TGCGCCAGCAGCCACCCCCGTAGGGCTGGCTACACCTTC.

This clonotype was observed once. The rearrangement joins TRBV29-1 to TRBJ2-4; 7 nucleotides align to TRBD2. V shed 4 bases, J shed 4 bases, and the junction held 13 bases outside the gene matches. From germline, CDR1 is SQVTM and CDR2 ANQGSEA. The CDR3 consists of 16 residues. The CDR3 sequence is CSVVVWAGEFKNIQYF. The CDR3 DNA is TGCAGCGTTGTGGTATGGGCGGGAGAATTTAAAAACATTCAGTACTTC.

This chain connects TRBV7-6 to TRBJ2-3; 10 nucleotides align to TRBD2. From germline, CDR1 is SGHVS and CDR2 FNYEAQ. Losses at the gene ends were 4 bases for V and 4 bases for J; bases not matched to a gene: 5. This CDR3 spans 15 amino acids. In DNA form, the CDR3 reads TGTGCCAGCAGCTGGGGACTAGCGATCTCAGATACGCAGTATTTT. This encodes CASSWGLAISDTQYF.

The rearrangement uses TRBV29-1 and TRBJ1-2; the D gene is possibly TRBD1 (6 bases). Between the trimmed V and J ends, which lost 6 bases and 0 bases, there was a span of 20 bases. CDR1 SQVTM and CDR2 ANQGSEA come from the germline V gene. The CDR3 is 16 amino acids. CDR3 nucleotide sequence: TGCAGCGTGCCCCGGGAGGGACAACTTGCTAACTATGGCTACACCTTC. Protein: CSVPREGQLANYGYTF.

The genes are TRBV27 and TRBJ1-5; 7 bases line up with TRBD1. This CDR3 region has 19 residues. The germline gives CDR1 MNHEY, CDR2 SMNVEV (reference sequence). V dropped 1 base and J dropped 0; count of bases not matched to a gene: 12. CDR3 in amino acids: CASSLLGTANNYSNQPQHF. CDR3 DNA: TGTGCCAGCAGTTTATTGGGGACAGCTAATAATTATAGCAATCAGCCCCAGCATTTT.

Written as DNA, the CDR3 is TGTGCCAGCAGTCCAGCCACAGATACGCAGTATTTT. Translating it yields CASSPATDTQYF. The chain recombines TRBV9 with TRBJ2-3; no definite D call. V dropped 5 bases and J dropped 2 bases, with 6 bases sitting between them. This CDR3 spans 12 amino acids. The V gene's germline CDR1 is SGDLS and CDR2 YYNGEE.

The rearrangement joins TRBV9 to TRBJ2-1; possibly TRBD2 for D (5 bases). The CDR3 contains 14 residues. Trimming shortened V by 3 bases and J by 5 bases, and 12 bases separated the two germline ends. In germline, CDR1 is SGDLS, CDR2 YYNGEE. CDR3: CASSAGGSHNEQFF. In DNA form, the CDR3 reads TGTGCCAGCAGCGCCGGAGGTTCCCACAATGAGCAGTTCTTC.

The genes are TRBV20-1 and TRBJ2-7; 9 bases align to TRBD2. Germline V gene sequence: CDR1 DFQATT, CDR2 SNEGSKA (reference sequence). The CDR3 totals 14 residues. Trimming at V came to 6 bases and at J to 0 bases, leaving 6 bases not matched to a gene. The CDR3 DNA is TGCAGTGCCTTGTGGACTAGCGTCTCCTACGAGCAGTACTTC. It is translated as CSALWTSVSYEQYF.

This clonotype was found once. This chain uses TRBV24-1 with TRBJ2-1; D unclear. V lost 1 base, J lost 2 bases, and 8 bases lay in between. The CDR3 contains 15 residues. Germline CDR1 reads KGHDR; CDR2 reads SFDVKD. The CDR3 nucleotides are TGTGCCACCAGTGATTTATACAGTCCCTACAATGAGCAGTTCTTC. Residues: CATSDLYSPYNEQFF.

V usage is TRBV19 and J usage is TRBJ2-7; D not resolved. CDR3 length equals 14 residues. In germline, CDR1 is LNHDA, CDR2 SQIVND (reference sequence). The V gene lost 2 bases and the J gene lost 2 bases, with 10 bases spanning the gap. CDR3 residues: CASSIRGMPYEQYF. Written as DNA, the CDR3 is TGTGCCAGTAGTATAAGAGGTATGCCCTACGAGCAGTACTTC.

V usage is TRBV28 and J usage is TRBJ2-1; 14 bases match TRBD2. Germline V gene data show CDR1 as MDHEN and CDR2 as SYDVKM. The ends lost 4 bases at V and 10 bases at J; junction bases unmatched: 9. This CDR3 contains 16 residues. The CDR3 loop reads CASSSSPGLAGEEQFF. In nucleotides, the CDR3 is TGTGCCAGCAGTTCGAGCCCGGGACTAGCGGGAGAGGAGCAGTTCTTC.

This chain uses TRBV5-1 with TRBJ2-5, with TRBD1 matching 7 bases. Unmatched junction bases numbered 15, after V lost 3 bases and J lost 1 base. The CDR3 covers 18 residues. Germline assignment: CDR1 SGHRS and CDR2 YFSETQ. The CDR3 nucleotides read TGCGCCAGCAGCTCCGGACAGGCACCAAGCCCACTCCAAGAGACCCAGTACTTC. Translated, it gives CASSSGQAPSPLQETQYF.

V gene TRBV3-1 combines with J gene TRBJ1-2; D remains ambiguous. V was trimmed by 2 bases and J by 4 bases, leaving 11 bases between them. This CDR3 is built from 14 residues. The germline V gene has CDR1 LGHDT and CDR2 YNNKEL (reference sequence). The CDR3 loop reads CASSQSGVPYGYTF. For the CDR3, the DNA is TGTGCCAGCAGCCAATCGGGAGTCCCCTATGGCTACACCTTC.

This chain connects TRBV7-9 to TRBJ2-1; the D is unclear. Deletions cut 3 bases from V and 3 bases from J, with 6 bases between. This CDR3 region has 13 residues. Germline V gene lookup returns CDR1 SEHNR and CDR2 FQNEAQ (reference sequence). CDR3 sequence reads: CASSFADYNEQFF. DNA for the CDR3: TGTGCCAGCAGCTTTGCTGACTACAATGAGCAGTTCTTC.

This chain uses TRBV20-1 with TRBJ2-7, with D perhaps assigned TRBD1 or TRBD2 (5 bases each). This CDR3 is built from 15 residues. Trimming pared 6 bases from V and 6 bases from J, leaving 24 bases between. Germline V gives CDR1 DFQATT, CDR2 SNEGSKA (reference sequence). The CDR3 loop is CSADCGTPQRGEQYF. The CDR3 coding sequence is TGCAGTGCGGATTGTGGGACCCCCCAGCGTGGCGAGCAGTACTTC.

The chain is built from TRBV27 and TRBJ2-7; D remains unclear. The CDR3 runs 12 residues. Trimming took off 5 bases at V and 5 bases at J, with 10 bases between the two ends. CDR1 and CDR2 (germline): MNHEY, SMNVEV (reference sequence). CDR3 nucleotides: TGTGCCAGCAGTCCCAAAGGAAACGAGCAGTACTTC. The encoded protein is CASSPKGNEQYF.

The rearrangement links TRBV29-1 to TRBJ2-1, with D possibly being TRBD2 (6 bases). Per germline, CDR1 SQVTM and CDR2 ANQGSEA. This CDR3 contains 12 residues. Trimming took 4 bases from V and 4 from J, leaving 8 bases between them. The CDR3 protein is CSVAGDYNEQFF. Written as DNA, the CDR3 is TGCAGCGTTGCGGGGGATTACAATGAGCAGTTCTTC.

The V and J genes are TRBV20-1 and TRBJ2-4; tentative D call: TRBD1 (5 bases). V was trimmed by 1 base and J by 0 bases, leaving 13 bases between them. Per germline, CDR1 DFQATT and CDR2 SNEGSKA (reference sequence). CDR3 size: 16 residues. The CDR3 sequence is CSARAVRAIAKNIQYF. The DNA for the CDR3 is TGCAGTGCTAGAGCTGTCAGGGCTATAGCCAAAAACATTCAGTACTTC.